The 31 T cell receptor beta chains below were found in one sample sequenced in a study of T cell responses to AZD1222 COVID-19 vaccine. Clones were sequenced by immunoSEQ multiplex PCR, and TCRdb holds only the in-frame ones, with some missing. This sample has about 110,000 clones, with roughly 87% found just once. This specimen was peripheral blood, taken on day 0 of AZD1222 vaccination. These receptor sequences come from an adult in good health.

The chain is built from TRBV21-1 and TRBJ2-2. TRBV21-1 is reported as a pseudogene. The CDR3 length is 17 residues. The CDR3 region has the DNA TGTGCCAGCAGCAAAGCCCAAAGCGCCCAGGTCACCGGGGAGCTGTTTTTT. This translates into CASSKAQSAQVTGELFF.

This chain uses TRBV28 with TRBJ1-5; D is possibly TRBD1 (6 bases). The CDR3 is made up of 14 amino acids. Trimming took off 2 bases at V and 13 bases at J, with 18 bases between the two ends. The germline V gene encodes CDR1 MDHEN and CDR2 SYDVKM. The DNA for the CDR3 is TGTGCCAGCAGTTTACCGGCCTCACAGGGAGTGCAGCATTTT. Translating it yields CASSLPASQGVQHF.

The chain links TRBV7-6 to TRBJ1-2; D is perhaps TRBD1 (5 bases). Germline lookup yields CDR1 SGHVS and CDR2 FNYEAQ. This CDR3 is 16 amino acids long. Between the trimmed V and J ends, which lost 5 bases and 0 bases, there was a span of 16 bases. The CDR3 protein is CASSGVAGTANYGYTF. As DNA, the CDR3 is TGTGCCAGCAGCGGGGTGGCAGGGACGGCTAACTATGGCTACACCTTC.

The chain recombines TRBV6-5 with TRBJ2-5, with D perhaps TRBD1 (6 bases). The CDR3 extends over 14 amino acids. Germline CDR1 MNHEY, CDR2 SVGAGI. Trimming removed 8 bases at V and 3 bases at J, with 16 bases between. DNA for the CDR3: TGTGCCAGCGGGGCCCGGACAGCAGAAGAGACCCAGTACTTC. This translates into CASGARTAEETQYF.

The chain couples TRBV2 to TRBJ1-2, with 10 bases lining up with TRBD1. CDR1 SNHLY and CDR2 FYNNEI come from the germline V gene. The CDR3 runs to 14 residues. V was clipped by 8 bases and J by 7 bases; unmatched bases: 10. CDR3 DNA sequence: TGTGCCAGCTCCCGGACAGGGGGTTCGGGTGGCTACACCTTC. Translated: CASSRTGGSGGYTF.

The V gene is TRBV28, the J gene TRBJ1-4, with TRBD1 identical over 7 bases. J was trimmed by 0 bases and V by 5 bases; bases with no gene match: 6. Germline loops: CDR1 MDHEN, CDR2 SYDVKM. CDR3 length: 16 residues. The CDR3 DNA is TGTGCCAGCAGTCCATTCACAGGGGCAACTAATGAAAAACTGTTTTTT. Its protein product is CASSPFTGATNEKLFF.

Only one count was recorded for this clone. The chain has TRBV10-2 and TRBJ2-7; D possibly corresponds to TRBD1 (6 bases). Germline CDR1 is WSHSY and CDR2 is SAAADI. Trimming took 6 bases from V and 2 from J, leaving 17 bases between them. CDR3 length: 15 amino acids. CDR3 protein: CASSTGTSSTYEQYF. CDR3 sequence (DNA): TGCGCCAGCAGCACCGGGACAAGTAGTACCTACGAGCAGTACTTC.

This sequence joins TRBV7-9 and TRBJ1-2; D gene uncertain. The V gene lost 2 bases and the J gene lost 0 bases, with 13 bases spanning the gap. Germline assignment: CDR1 SEHNR and CDR2 FQNEAQ (reference sequence). This CDR3 region has 16 residues. This chain's CDR3 is CASSLQISLANYGYTF. The CDR3, as DNA: TGTGCCAGCAGCTTACAGATCTCATTAGCTAACTATGGCTACACCTTC.

The V and J genes are TRBV4-1 and TRBJ2-5; tentatively, D is TRBD1 (6 bases). Germline V gives CDR1 MGHRA, CDR2 YSYEKL. The CDR3 extends over 14 amino acids. V shed 2 bases and J shed 4 bases, with 11 bases lying between them. CDR3 in DNA: TGCGCCAGCAGCCAACCCGGACAGCTAGAGACCCAGTACTTC. Its protein product is CASSQPGQLETQYF.

The CDR3 sequence: CAWSYSQGYEQYF. DNA for the CDR3: TGTGCCTGGAGTTACTCACAGGGCTACGAGCAGTACTTC. The genes are TRBV30 and TRBJ2-7, with a tentative D call TRBD1 (6 bases). Germline V gene sequence: CDR1 GTSNPN, CDR2 SVGIG (reference sequence). CDR3 size: 13 residues. V lost 2 bases to trimming and J lost 3 bases, with 11 bases between them.

The genes are TRBV7-2 and TRBJ1-6, with TRBD1 as a possible D gene (6 bases). CDR1 is SGHTA and CDR2 is FQGNSA in the germline V gene. The CDR3 covers 15 residues. Trimming pared 8 bases from V and 9 bases from J, leaving 20 bases between. The CDR3 is CASRVGGQGTSPLHF. For the CDR3, the DNA is TGTGCCAGCCGGGTTGGGGGGCAGGGTACTTCACCCCTCCACTTT.

The rearrangement links TRBV6-5 to TRBJ2-7; D gene ambiguous. The germline gives CDR1 MNHEY, CDR2 SVGAGI. CDR3 length equals 11 residues. V was cut by 2 bases and J by 5 bases, with 4 bases left in between. CDR3 sequence reads: CASSYSHEQYF. Here the CDR3 DNA reads TGTGCCAGCAGTTACAGTCACGAGCAGTACTTC.

V gene TRBV9 combines with J gene TRBJ1-4; no clear D. Germline CDR1 and CDR2: SGDLS and YYNGEE. V gave up 6 bases and J gave up 0 bases, with 9 bases separating them. The CDR3 is 14 residues long. CDR3 loop: CASTPTATNEKLFF. The CDR3 nucleotides are TGTGCCAGCACCCCCACTGCAACTAATGAAAAACTGTTTTTT.

The chain couples TRBV6-5 to TRBJ2-2, with 9 bases matching TRBD1. J gave up 2 bases and V 7 bases, and 5 bases lay outside the gene matches. CDR1 and CDR2 from the germline V gene are MNHEY and SVGAGI. The CDR3 is 15 amino acids. As DNA, the CDR3 is TGTGCCAGCACTCGGACAGGGGTAAACACCGGGGAGCTGTTTTTT. Translated: CASTRTGVNTGELFF.

The rearrangement links TRBV11-2 to TRBJ2-7; TRBD2 matches at 15 bases. The ends lost 5 bases at V and 6 bases at J; junction bases unmatched: 11. Per germline, CDR1 SGHAT and CDR2 FQNNGV. The CDR3 is 17 residues long. CDR3 sequence reads: CASSPGTSGRPLVEQYF. The DNA of the CDR3 is TGTGCCAGCAGCCCCGGGACTAGCGGGAGGCCTCTAGTCGAGCAGTACTTC.

This chain links TRBV7-2 with TRBJ2-3; 9 positions agree with TRBD1. V shed 1 base, J shed 1 base, and the junction held 9 bases outside the gene matches. The germline V gene encodes CDR1 SGHTA and CDR2 FQGNSA. This CDR3 is built from 18 residues. Here the CDR3 reads CASSLGTGVGSRTDTQYF. CDR3 bases: TGTGCCAGCAGCTTAGGGACAGGGGTGGGAAGCCGCACAGATACGCAGTATTTT.

V gene TRBV5-4 combines with J gene TRBJ1-1; D unresolved. The V and J ends lost 3 bases and 11 bases respectively, with 14 bases between them. The CDR3 has 12 residues. CDR1 SGHNT and CDR2 YYREEE come from the germline V gene (reference sequence). In nucleotides, the CDR3 is TGTGCCAGCAGCTCCGTCCAGGAAGAGGCTTTCTTT. Translated, it gives CASSSVQEEAFF.

This clone is medium-sized (0.01 to 0.1%) within its sample. Here the CDR3 reads CASSAKADGGADTQYF. CDR3 nucleotides: TGTGCCAGCAGCGCGAAGGCCGACGGGGGCGCAGATACGCAGTATTTT. The chain couples TRBV9 to TRBJ2-3, with D perhaps given as TRBD1 or TRBD2 (6 bases each). V lost 3 bases to trimming and J lost 4 bases, with 18 bases between them. The CDR3 contains 16 residues. Germline V gene data show CDR1 as SGDLS and CDR2 as YYNGEE.

The chain employs TRBV5-1 and TRBJ1-2; 7 nucleotides align to TRBD1. CDR3 length: 12 amino acids. From germline, CDR1 is SGHRS and CDR2 YFSETQ. Trimming cost V 4 bases and J 8 bases; bases outside gene matches: 5. The CDR3 bases are TGCGCCAGCAGCATGGAGGGGGCGGGCTACACCTTC. It codes for CASSMEGAGYTF.

This sequence joins TRBV10-3 and TRBJ1-1; the D gene is possibly TRBD1 (5 bases). Deletions cut 10 bases from V and 1 base from J, with 13 bases between. CDR3 length equals 13 residues. Germline loops: CDR1 ENHRY, CDR2 SYGVKD. The DNA for the CDR3 is TGTGCCACAAGGGGCGCTTGGAACACTGAAGCTTTCTTT. The encoded protein is CATRGAWNTEAFF.

This clone showed up just once. The chain recombines TRBV6-5 with TRBJ1-5; D is ambiguous. Trimming shortened V by 8 bases and J by 6 bases, and 14 bases separated the two germline ends. CDR3 length equals 13 residues. Per germline, CDR1 MNHEY and CDR2 SVGAGI. The CDR3 spells CASGKGRGQPQHF. In nucleotides, the CDR3 is TGTGCCAGCGGGAAAGGTCGGGGTCAGCCCCAGCATTTT.

The chain uses TRBV2 and TRBJ1-4; 8 nucleotides align to TRBD1. The ends lost 8 bases at V and 4 bases at J; junction bases unmatched: 6. The CDR3 spans 14 residues. Germline CDR1 SNHLY, CDR2 FYNNEI. In DNA form, the CDR3 reads TGTGCCAGCCTCAGGGGGCGGGGTAATGAAAAACTGTTTTTT. This gives the protein CASLRGRGNEKLFF.

The V gene is TRBV10-2, the J gene TRBJ1-1; TRBD1 agrees at 8 bases. V shed 2 bases and J 7 bases; nucleotides not matched to a gene: 3. The CDR3 totals 13 residues. Germline CDR1 WSHSY, CDR2 SAAADI. DNA of the CDR3: TGCGCCAGCAGTGAGATTGACAGGGGTGAAGCTTTCTTT. The encoded protein is CASSEIDRGEAFF.

The V call is TRBV5-6, the J call TRBJ1-3; D ambiguous. Germline V gene sequence: CDR1 SGHDT, CDR2 YYEEEE. The CDR3 contains 13 residues. V was clipped by 4 bases and J by 0 bases, with 5 bases between them. The CDR3 coding sequence is TGTGCCAGCAGCCGAGCCTCTGGAAACACCATATATTTT. Translation: CASSRASGNTIYF.

V usage is TRBV27 and J usage is TRBJ1-2; 7 positions agree with TRBD1. V lost 2 bases, J lost 4 bases, and 4 bases stayed unmatched. The CDR3 spans 14 residues. In germline, CDR1 is MNHEY, CDR2 SMNVEV (reference sequence). The CDR3 is CASSLRGGSYGYTF. As DNA, the CDR3 is TGTGCCAGCAGTTTAAGAGGGGGCAGCTATGGCTACACCTTC.

This chain connects TRBV18 to TRBJ2-3, with D possibly TRBD1 on 6 matching bases. The V end was cut by 5 bases, the J end by 4 bases, with 19 bases between. The CDR3 totals 16 residues. CDR1 is KGHSH, CDR2 LQKENI, per germline. The CDR3 DNA is TGTGCCAGCTCAATATTCGAAGGGGGAGTTTCAGATACGCAGTATTTT. Residues: CASSIFEGGVSDTQYF.

V gene TRBV15 combines with J gene TRBJ1-2; D is ambiguous. The germline V gene has CDR1 LNHNV and CDR2 YYDKDF (reference sequence). The CDR3 is 16 amino acids. V was trimmed by 2 bases and J by 8 bases, leaving 21 bases between them. This chain's CDR3 is CATSRPDTVPMEGYTF. The CDR3 bases are TGTGCCACCAGCAGACCAGACACCGTCCCTATGGAGGGCTACACCTTC.

This clone occurred a few times. This chain links TRBV5-1 with TRBJ2-5, with 8 positions matching TRBD1. Germline V lookup: CDR1 SGHRS, CDR2 YFSETQ. The trim removed 3 bases at V and 5 bases at J, leaving 3 bases unmatched. The CDR3 extends over 13 amino acids. CDR3 nucleotide sequence: TGCGCCAGCAGCTCAGGGGGCGGGGAGACCCAGTACTTC. Amino acid sequence: CASSSGGGETQYF.

The chain couples TRBV7-9 to TRBJ2-1; D may be TRBD1 or TRBD2 (5 bases each). The CDR3 runs 13 residues. CDR1 and CDR2 from the germline V gene are SEHNR and FQNEAQ (reference sequence). Between the trimmed V and J ends, which lost 5 bases and 5 bases, there was a span of 10 bases. For the CDR3, the DNA is TGTGCCAGCAGCCCCGGGGCAGACAATGAGCAGTTCTTC. The encoded protein is CASSPGADNEQFF.

The V call is TRBV10-2, the J call TRBJ1-1; D is unclear. Trimming cost V 2 bases and J 1 base, with 8 bases left between them. The CDR3 sequence is 14 residues long. CDR1 is WSHSY, CDR2 SAAADI, per germline. In nucleotides, the CDR3 is TGCGCCAGCAGTGAGGGTGGAGCGAACACTGAAGCTTTCTTT. Its translation: CASSEGGANTEAFF.

The chain couples TRBV30 to TRBJ1-1; D uncertain. The V and J ends lost 4 bases and 1 base respectively, with 16 bases between them. CDR3 length: 15 amino acids. Germline-derived CDR1 and CDR2 are GTSNPN and SVGIG (reference sequence). CDR3 DNA: TGTGCCTGGACCCGGGGAGGGATTAGGAACACTGAAGCTTTCTTT. This translates into CAWTRGGIRNTEAFF.